Below are 28 T cell receptor beta chains sequenced from a single sample in a study of Ad26.COV2.S vaccination and SARS-CoV-2 variants. This table comes from immunoSEQ multiplex PCR, and its TCRdb copy is limited to in-frame clones, with some not included. The data show around 420,000 clones, with roughly 90% seen just once and 3.6% held by the top ten. As for treatment: about 20 received Ad26.COV2.S at low or high dose, single or two shots; a few received placebo; per-sample allocation not given. Sample collection was performed on day 63 after the first vaccine or placebo injection. This specimen consisted of peripheral blood, obtained in a trial of Ad26.COV2.S vaccine versus placebo. The origin of the receptors is a person between 18 and 65 years old who received the Ad26.COV2.S COVID-19 vaccine or a placebo.

This chain uses TRBV4-3 with TRBJ1-2; TRBD1 agrees at 7 bases. Germline trimming cut 6 bases from V and 4 bases from J; bases unmatched to any gene: 11. CDR1 and CDR2 from the germline V gene are LGHNA and YSLEER. The CDR3 covers 15 residues. The CDR3 bases are TGCGCCAGCAGGCCTTCAAGGGGGCAGGGCTATGGCTACACCTTC. Its protein is CASRPSRGQGYGYTF.

The V gene is TRBV7-2, the J gene TRBJ2-5, with D perhaps TRBD1 or TRBD2 (5 bases each). The germline V gene has CDR1 SGHTA and CDR2 FQGNSA. This CDR3 has 15 residues. With 0 bases removed from V and 7 bases from J, the gap between germline ends came to 15 bases. The CDR3 sequence: CASSLAGDPLRTQYF. CDR3 sequence (DNA): TGTGCCAGCAGCTTAGCGGGGGACCCGTTAAGGACCCAGTACTTC. The full variable domain, its missing parts supplied by reference TRBV7-2 and TRBJ2-5, is GAGVSQSPSNKVTEKGKDVELRCDPISGHTALYWYRQSLGQGLEFLIYFQGNSAPDKSGLPSDRFSAERTGGSVSTLTIQRTQQEDSAVYLCASSLAGDPLRTQYFGPGTRLLVL.

This chain joins TRBV29-1 and TRBJ2-1, with D perhaps TRBD2 (5 bases). V lost 3 bases to trimming and J lost 3 bases, with 12 bases between them. The CDR3 spans 14 residues. CDR1 SQVTM and CDR2 ANQGSEA come from the germline V gene. CDR3 sequence reads: CSVEYRGFYNEQFF. CDR3 bases: TGCAGCGTTGAGTACCGCGGGTTCTACAATGAGCAGTTCTTC.

The J gene is TRBJ2-3, the V gene TRBV5-1, with 8 nucleotides matching TRBD2. The length of the CDR3 is 14 residues. The V and J ends lost 2 bases and 5 bases, in that order; junction bases with no gene match: 4. Germline assignment: CDR1 SGHRS and CDR2 YFSETQ. The chain's CDR3 is CASSLDRGGDTQYF. The DNA of the CDR3 is TGCGCCAGCAGCTTAGACCGGGGGGGAGATACGCAGTATTTT.

This clone occurred a few times. The chain links TRBV4-3 to TRBJ1-2; 7 nucleotides agree with TRBD1. Germline CDR1 LGHNA, CDR2 YSLEER. J gave up 3 bases and V 0 bases, and 7 bases lay outside the gene matches. The CDR3 covers 16 residues. The CDR3 DNA sequence: TGCGCCAGCAGCCAAGATACCCCGGACAGGCACTATGGCTACACCTTC. Its translation: CASSQDTPDRHYGYTF.

As concerns this clone: This CDR3 is also generated by other DNA sequences in the sample. This chain joins TRBV7-9 and TRBJ2-1; no clear D gene. The V gene's germline CDR1 is SEHNR and CDR2 FQNEAQ (reference sequence). The CDR3 runs to 13 residues. V was pared by 0 bases and J by 2 bases, with 2 bases between. CDR3 loop: CASSLATYNEQFF. For the CDR3, the DNA is TGTGCCAGCAGCTTAGCAACCTACAATGAGCAGTTCTTC.

The rearrangement joins TRBV11-1 to TRBJ2-3; 12 bases agree with TRBD2. Looked up from germline, CDR1 is SGHAT and CDR2 is FQDESV (reference sequence). Trimming at V came to 4 bases and at J to 6 bases, leaving 8 bases not matched to a gene. The CDR3 spans 16 residues. This CDR3 is CASSSGLAGPGDTQYF. Written as DNA, the CDR3 is TGTGCCAGCAGCTCCGGACTAGCGGGGCCTGGGGATACGCAGTATTTT.

Notes on this clone: A clone one base away is much larger, so this may be a read error. This chain links TRBV7-3 with TRBJ2-7; D is undetermined. Germline V gene data show CDR1 as SGHTA and CDR2 as FQGTGA. The CDR3 runs to 11 residues. V shed 5 bases and J shed 3 bases, with 5 bases lying between them. CDR3 in DNA: TGTGCCAGCAGCACCAACTACGAGCAGTACTTC. It translates to CASSTNYEQYF.

The genes are TRBV5-5 and TRBJ2-6; unclear D gene. Trimming left V 1 base short and J 0 bases short, with 14 bases between. Germline V lookup: CDR1 SGHKS, CDR2 YYEKEE (reference sequence). The CDR3 totals 18 residues. The chain's CDR3 is CASSLWAGLSSGANVLTF. CDR3 coding DNA: TGTGCCAGCAGCTTGTGGGCAGGCCTTAGCTCTGGGGCCAACGTCCTGACTTTC.

V gene TRBV4-1 combines with J gene TRBJ1-4, with D unresolved. Germline V gene sequence: CDR1 MGHRA, CDR2 YSYEKL. Trimming removed 1 base from V and 6 bases from J, with 6 bases in between. The CDR3 loop spans 13 amino acids. The CDR3 here is CASSQGPYEKLFF. In DNA, the CDR3 is TGCGCCAGCAGCCAAGGACCTTATGAAAAACTGTTTTTT.

The sample holds one count of this clone. The J gene is TRBJ1-1, the V gene TRBV30; D gene ambiguous. The V gene's germline CDR1 is GTSNPN and CDR2 SVGIG (reference sequence). The CDR3 sequence is 15 residues long. V was cut by 0 bases and J by 3 bases, with 14 bases left in between. The CDR3 region has the DNA TGTGCCTGGAGTGTACCTGGGTTGTCTGACACTGAAGCTTTCTTT. As protein: CAWSVPGLSDTEAFF.

The chain couples TRBV18 to TRBJ1-4; weak D call: TRBD1 (6 bases). The CDR3 extends over 18 amino acids. V was pared by 2 bases and J by 0 bases, with 16 bases between. Germline loops: CDR1 KGHSH, CDR2 LQKENI. The CDR3 reads CASSPNRVVFATNEKLFF. The CDR3 DNA follows: TGTGCCAGCTCACCAAACAGGGTAGTGTTTGCAACTAATGAAAAACTGTTTTTT.

The gene calls are TRBV27 and TRBJ2-5; D gene ambiguous. CDR1 and CDR2 from the germline V gene are MNHEY and SMNVEV (reference sequence). The CDR3 consists of 14 residues. V lost 5 bases and J lost 5, with 15 bases in between. CDR3 sequence: CASSPTWGLETQYF. As DNA, the CDR3 is TGTGCCAGCAGTCCTACTTGGGGTCTGGAGACCCAGTACTTC.

The rearrangement uses TRBV28 and TRBJ1-1; maybe TRBD1 (6 bases). Germline V CDR1 and CDR2: MDHEN, SYDVKM. Trimming pared 7 bases from V and 6 bases from J, leaving 27 bases between. The CDR3 covers 17 residues. CDR3 bases: TGTGCCAGCATCACACCCCTTGGGGGGGGCCGTTCCCCTGAAGCTTTCTTT. Its protein product is CASITPLGGGRSPEAFF.

V and J are TRBV24-1 and TRBJ1-2; D unresolved. Trimming took 9 bases from V and 4 from J, leaving 5 bases between them. The CDR3 is made up of 10 amino acids. Germline V lookup: CDR1 KGHDR, CDR2 SFDVKD. DNA for the CDR3: TGTGCCACCCGATTCTATGGCTACACCTTC. This codes for CATRFYGYTF.

This sequence joins TRBV13 and TRBJ2-2; the match to TRBD1 covers 10 bases. This CDR3 has 16 amino acids. The ends lost 4 bases at V and 6 bases at J; junction bases unmatched: 8. Germline assignment: CDR1 PRHDT and CDR2 FYEKMQ (reference sequence). The chain's CDR3 is CASSSRDRGGPGELFF. CDR3 DNA sequence: TGTGCCAGCAGCTCCCGGGACAGGGGAGGCCCCGGGGAGCTGTTTTTT.

This chain uses TRBV3-1 (or the pseudogene TRBV3-2) with TRBJ1-2; 9 bases line up with TRBD1. The CDR3 is 16 residues long. Per germline, CDR1 LGHDT and CDR2 YNNKEL (reference sequence). V lost 1 base to trimming and J lost 4 bases; unmatched junction nucleotides: 7. In DNA, the CDR3 is TGTGCCAGCAGCCAAGCTGGGGACAGGGTCGGCTATGGCTACACCTTC. It encodes CASSQAGDRVGYGYTF.

This chain connects TRBV7-8 to TRBJ1-1, with D possibly TRBD1 on 5 matching bases. CDR1 and CDR2 (germline): SGHVS, FQNEAQ. V lost 4 bases and J 7 bases, leaving 13 bases between the germline ends. The CDR3 covers 13 residues. The CDR3: CASSSRDGYEAFF. In DNA, the CDR3 is TGTGCCAGCAGCTCCAGGGACGGTTATGAAGCTTTCTTT.

The rearrangement joins TRBV4-2 to TRBJ2-7; D tentatively fits TRBD1 or TRBD2 (5 bases each). Germline V lookup: CDR1 LGHNA, CDR2 YNFKEQ. V was trimmed by 0 bases and J by 3 bases, leaving 18 bases between them. CDR3 length equals 17 residues. The CDR3 nucleotides are TGTGCCAGCAGCCAAGACATACCTCGGACACTAGACTACGAGCAGTACTTC. It translates to CASSQDIPRTLDYEQYF.

This chain connects TRBV4-1 to TRBJ1-2; 7 bases agree with TRBD1. V shed 0 bases, J shed 5 bases, and the junction held 3 bases outside the gene matches. The CDR3 runs to 14 residues. Germline V gives CDR1 MGHRA, CDR2 YSYEKL. In DNA form, the CDR3 reads TGCGCCAGCAGCCAAGATGAGGGACAGTATGGCTACACCTTC. Translating gives CASSQDEGQYGYTF.

This chain uses TRBV19 with TRBJ1-5; D gene unclear. Per germline, CDR1 LNHDA and CDR2 SQIVND (reference sequence). With 5 bases removed from V and 7 bases from J, the gap between germline ends came to 6 bases. The CDR3 runs to 11 residues. The CDR3 sequence: CASSEGQPQHF. DNA for the CDR3: TGTGCCAGTAGTGAGGGCCAGCCCCAGCATTTT.

This chain connects TRBV20-1 to TRBJ2-5; 12 nucleotides align to TRBD2. This CDR3 has 17 residues. Trimming removed 3 bases from V and 2 bases from J; junction bases left unmatched: 10. From germline, CDR1 is DFQATT and CDR2 SNEGSKA (reference sequence). The CDR3 is CSASQTSGGFTQETQYF. As DNA, the CDR3 is TGCAGTGCTAGTCAGACTAGCGGGGGATTCACTCAAGAGACCCAGTACTTC.

V usage is TRBV6-5 and J usage is TRBJ2-5; 7 bases line up with TRBD1. This CDR3 comprises 14 residues. Germline-derived CDR1 and CDR2 are MNHEY and SVGAGI. V lost 6 bases, J lost 0 bases, and 4 bases stayed unmatched. CDR3 bases: TGTGCCAGCAGGGGACAGTGGGACCAAGAGACCCAGTACTTC. This codes for CASRGQWDQETQYF.

This chain joins TRBV10-1 and TRBJ2-2; D is undetermined. In germline, CDR1 is WNHNN, CDR2 SYGVQD (reference sequence). V was cut by 4 bases and J by 2 bases, with 5 bases left in between. This CDR3 is 13 amino acids long. The CDR3 here is CASSVINTGELFF. As DNA, the CDR3 is TGCGCCAGCAGTGTCATCAACACCGGGGAGCTGTTTTTT.

The chain is built from TRBV12-3 or TRBV12-4 and TRBJ1-2; D is unclear. This CDR3 region has 11 residues. Trimming cost V 6 bases and J 8 bases, with 10 bases left between them. In DNA form, the CDR3 reads TGTGCCAGCAGGAGTCTTAGGGGCTACACCTTC. It codes for CASRSLRGYTF.

The rearrangement uses TRBV14 and TRBJ1-2, with D maybe TRBD1 (5 bases). The CDR3 runs to 15 residues. Trimming left V 1 base short and J 5 bases short, with 14 bases between. Germline V gives CDR1 SGHDN, CDR2 FVKESK. The CDR3 reads CASSQVAREGYGYTF. The CDR3 DNA follows: TGTGCCAGCAGCCAAGTTGCCAGGGAAGGATATGGCTACACCTTC.

As DNA, the CDR3 is TGTGCCAGCAGCTCCCTCCGGGGGTCTCGGTCCTATAATTCACCCCTCCACTTT. Protein: CASSSLRGSRSYNSPLHF. The chain joins TRBV11-2 to TRBJ1-6; a weak D match, TRBD1 (5 bases). The CDR3 runs 18 residues. V was pared by 4 bases and J by 1 base, with 17 bases between. Germline V gene sequence: CDR1 SGHAT, CDR2 FQNNGV.

The rearrangement uses TRBV9 and TRBJ2-4, with a tentative D call TRBD1 (6 bases). The CDR3 length is 15 residues. V was shortened by 4 bases and J by 4 bases, with 15 bases between the two germline ends. From germline, CDR1 is SGDLS and CDR2 YYNGEE. CDR3: CASSPLRTAKNIQYF. The CDR3 region has the DNA TGTGCCAGCAGCCCGTTGCGGACAGCTAAAAACATTCAGTACTTC.